The next 24 T cell receptor beta chains were all read from a single sample in a study of human T cells and chemical hapten exposure. TCRdb reprocessed the RACE reads with MiXCR, giving one entry per CDR3 protein. The table includes over 300,000 distinct CDR3 sequences, more than 4.5% detected once. Time point indicated: pre-sensitization, week 0. As for treatment: therapeutic diphenylcyclopropenone sensitization with weekly scalp DPC. The material sequenced was whole blood, taken in connection with sensitization to the hapten diphenylcyclopropenone (DPC). The receptors were gathered from a woman aged 50 to 60 with alopecia areata. Some clones in this sample may be carry-over from other donors' samples.

This clonotype was observed many times. The chain recombines TRBV20-1 with TRBJ2-1; TRBD2 aligns across 14 bases. The CDR3 contains 13 residues. V lost 6 bases and J lost 13; bases outside the gene matches: 8. Germline assignment: CDR1 DFQATT and CDR2 SNEGSKA (reference sequence). The CDR3: CSAGTSGSNFQFF. In DNA form, the CDR3 reads TGCAGTGCCGGGACTAGCGGGAGCAACTTTCAGTTCTTC.

This clonotype was picked up many times. The chain employs TRBV13 and TRBJ2-3; D is ambiguous. Germline V lookup: CDR1 PRHDT, CDR2 FYEKMQ (reference sequence). Deletions cut 0 bases from V and 0 bases from J, with 10 bases between. The CDR3 runs to 16 residues. CDR3 region: CASSLGVMGSTDTQYF. In DNA form, the CDR3 reads TGTGCCAGCAGCTTAGGGGTTATGGGCAGCACAGATACGCAGTATTTT.

Ten or more counts support this clonotype. The chain is built from TRBV12-3 or TRBV12-4 and TRBJ2-3, with D hard to call. This CDR3 spans 12 amino acids. Between the trimmed V and J ends, which lost 6 bases and 6 bases, there was a span of 10 bases. CDR3 region: CASSPTRDTQYF. CDR3 in DNA: TGTGCCAGCAGCCCAACCCGGGATACGCAGTATTTT.

The rearrangement links TRBV2 to TRBJ2-3, with 9 bases lining up with TRBD2. Losses at the gene ends were 6 bases for V and 0 bases for J; bases not matched to a gene: 4. This CDR3 comprises 15 residues. Looked up from germline, CDR1 is SNHLY and CDR2 is FYNNEI. This CDR3 is CASRERGASTDTQYF. As DNA, the CDR3 is TGTGCCAGCAGGGAGCGGGGGGCTAGCACAGATACGCAGTATTTT.

This clonotype has a handful of counts. The V call is TRBV6-1, the J call TRBJ2-7; no definite D call. V gave up 4 bases and J gave up 2 bases, with 6 bases separating them. Germline CDR1 MNHNS, CDR2 SASEGT. CDR3 length equals 12 residues. The CDR3 DNA sequence: TGTGCCAGCAGTGGCCCGCCCTACGAGCAGTACTTC. It encodes CASSGPPYEQYF.

This sequence joins TRBV5-4 and TRBJ2-5; 10 bases align to TRBD1. The CDR3 extends over 13 amino acids. Unmatched junction bases numbered 2, after V lost 0 bases and J lost 9 bases. Germline V gene data show CDR1 as SGHNT and CDR2 as YYREEE (reference sequence). CDR3 residues: CASSLEGTGAQYF. As DNA, the CDR3 is TGTGCCAGCAGCTTGGAAGGGACAGGGGCCCAGTACTTC.

Many counts were recorded for this clonotype. This chain connects TRBV6-5 to TRBJ2-5, with 9 bases identical to TRBD2. Per germline, CDR1 MNHEY and CDR2 SVGAGI. CDR3 length: 15 amino acids. With 2 bases clipped from V and 4 bases from J, the junction kept 5 bases outside the gene matches. Here the CDR3 DNA reads TGTGCCAGCAGTTACCCGACTAGCGGCGGAGAGACCCAGTACTTC. Translating it yields CASSYPTSGGETQYF.

This clonotype was seen ten or more times. This chain joins TRBV20-1 and TRBJ1-1; D is possibly TRBD1 (5 bases). Germline CDR1 reads DFQATT; CDR2 reads SNEGSKA (reference sequence). V lost 2 bases to trimming and J lost 1 base, with 5 bases between them. The CDR3 is 12 amino acids. CDR3 in DNA: TGCAGTGCTAGACAGGGGAACACTGAAGCTTTCTTT. This sequence encodes CSARQGNTEAFF.

There are many counts of this clonotype. V is TRBV20-1 and J is TRBJ2-3, with D possibly matching TRBD2 (5 bases). The germline V and J ends were trimmed by 1 base and 5 bases, with 10 bases remaining between them. CDR1 and CDR2 from the germline V gene are DFQATT and SNEGSKA (reference sequence). The length of the CDR3 is 13 residues. CDR3 residues: CSARGGNKDTQYF. CDR3 DNA sequence: TGCAGTGCTAGAGGAGGGAATAAAGATACGCAGTATTTT.

At least ten counts were recorded for this clonotype. CDR3 bases: TGTGCCATCAGTGAGTCCTGGGACTCTGGAAACACCATATATTTT. It is translated as CAISESWDSGNTIYF. The gene calls are TRBV10-3 and TRBJ1-3; no clear D gene. Germline-derived CDR1 and CDR2 are ENHRY and SYGVKD. The V end was cut by 0 bases, the J end by 0 bases, with 6 bases between. The CDR3 runs 15 residues.

This clonotype appeared many times. The J gene is TRBJ1-5, the V gene TRBV7-6; D ambiguous. Between the trimmed V and J ends, which lost 2 bases and 0 bases, there was a span of 2 bases. This CDR3 spans 13 amino acids. Per the germline V gene, CDR1 is SGHVS and CDR2 is FNYEAQ. The CDR3 region is CASSLLSNQPQHF. DNA of the CDR3: TGTGCCAGCAGCTTACTTAGCAATCAGCCCCAGCATTTT.

Ten or more counts support this clonotype. CDR3 region: CASSLLADSLYGYTF. CDR3 nucleotides: TGTGCCAGCAGTTTACTCGCCGACAGCCTCTATGGCTACACCTTC. J is TRBJ1-2 and V is TRBV27; tentative D call: TRBD1 (5 bases). CDR1 is MNHEY, CDR2 SMNVEV, per germline (reference sequence). V was pared by 2 bases and J by 4 bases, with 14 bases between. The CDR3 runs 15 residues.

This clonotype was seen at least ten times. J is TRBJ2-2 and V is TRBV20-1; D is possibly TRBD1 (5 bases). The length of the CDR3 is 15 residues. The V gene lost 3 bases and the J gene lost 3 bases, with 14 bases spanning the gap. In germline, CDR1 is DFQATT, CDR2 SNEGSKA (reference sequence). This CDR3 reads CSASLTAWDTGELFF. The CDR3, as DNA: TGCAGTGCTAGTCTGACAGCATGGGACACCGGGGAGCTGTTTTTT.

This clonotype was detected ten times or more. The chain links TRBV12-3 or TRBV12-4 to TRBJ2-1, with 9 bases that match TRBD2. CDR3 length equals 16 residues. V shed 8 bases and J 0 bases; nucleotides not matched to a gene: 8. Here the CDR3 reads CASGPSGTASYNEQFF. The CDR3 DNA follows: TGTGCCAGCGGGCCTAGCGGGACGGCCTCCTACAATGAGCAGTTCTTC.

This clonotype has ten or more counts. The gene calls are TRBV9 and TRBJ1-6, with D possibly matching TRBD1 (5 bases). Germline V gene data show CDR1 as SGDLS and CDR2 as YYNGEE. Trimming removed 4 bases at V and 6 bases at J, with 11 bases between. The CDR3 is 14 amino acids. The CDR3 nucleotides are TGTGCCAGCAGCCTCGGACATACTAATTCACCCCTCCACTTT. Translating it yields CASSLGHTNSPLHF.

This clonotype was detected ten times or more. V is TRBV28 and J is TRBJ1-2; D possibly corresponds to TRBD1 (5 bases). The CDR3 runs to 15 residues. CDR1 and CDR2 (germline): MDHEN, SYDVKM. The V end was cut by 7 bases, the J end by 9 bases, with 24 bases between. CDR3 DNA sequence: TGTGCCAGCACCGTAACCGGGACGGCCCCTATGAGCTACACCTTC. Translated, it gives CASTVTGTAPMSYTF.

The CDR3 DNA sequence: TGTGCCAGCAGTTACCCTGGAACAGGGGATTATGGCTACACCTTC. Protein: CASSYPGTGDYGYTF. The V call is TRBV6-6, the J call TRBJ1-2; 7 nucleotides agree with TRBD1. CDR3 length: 15 residues. Germline assignment: CDR1 MNHNY and CDR2 SVGAGI (reference sequence). J lost 5 bases, V lost 2 bases, and 8 bases had no gene match.

This clonotype appeared a few times. This chain connects TRBV20-1 to TRBJ1-5; no reliable D call. Germline values: CDR1 DFQATT, CDR2 SNEGSKA (reference sequence). CDR3 length equals 15 residues. The germline V and J ends were trimmed by 1 base and 1 base, with 11 bases remaining between them. In nucleotides, the CDR3 is TGCAGTGCTAGAGTTGCAACAGCGAGCAATCAGCCCCAGCATTTT. Its translation is CSARVATASNQPQHF.

This clonotype came up once. The chain carries TRBV29-1 and TRBJ1-1; tentative D call: TRBD1 (6 bases). V shed 7 bases and J shed 2 bases, with 11 bases lying between them. Germline V gene sequence: CDR1 SQVTM, CDR2 ANQGSEA. This CDR3 comprises 12 residues. The CDR3 loop reads CSGQGQNTEAFF. The CDR3 DNA is TGCAGCGGGCAGGGACAAAACACTGAAGCTTTCTTT.

The chain carries TRBV7-9 and TRBJ1-4, with D uncertain. The V gene's germline CDR1 is SEHNR and CDR2 FQNEAQ (reference sequence). Trimming removed 0 bases at V and 8 bases at J, with 10 bases between. The CDR3 consists of 14 residues. The CDR3 sequence: CASSLAGRAEKLFF. The CDR3 nucleotides are TGTGCCAGCAGCTTAGCCGGCAGAGCGGAAAAACTGTTTTTT.

This clonotype turned up a few times. The V gene is TRBV4-1, the J gene TRBJ1-2; D perhaps matches TRBD1 (5 bases). V shed 8 bases and J shed 8 bases, with 18 bases lying between them. The length of the CDR3 is 13 residues. The V gene's germline CDR1 is MGHRA and CDR2 YSYEKL. For the CDR3, the DNA is TGCGCCAGCGGTTCCGGGACCCCCGAGGGCTACACCTTC. Its protein product is CASGSGTPEGYTF.

This clonotype was picked up a small number of times. The V and J genes are TRBV15 and TRBJ2-1; D could derive from TRBD1 or TRBD2 (5 bases each). The V end lost 7 bases, the J end lost 1 base, and 14 bases lay between the germline ends. The CDR3 extends over 15 amino acids. Germline assignment: CDR1 LNHNV and CDR2 YYDKDF (reference sequence). The chain's CDR3 is CATTRRGVSYNEQFF. The CDR3 DNA reads TGTGCCACCACCCGGAGAGGGGTTTCCTACAATGAGCAGTTCTTC.

This clonotype has only a few counts. The rearrangement links TRBV7-9 to TRBJ1-6; D is unresolved. The CDR3 loop spans 12 amino acids. Trimming shortened V by 4 bases and J by 11 bases, and 9 bases separated the two germline ends. Per the germline V gene, CDR1 is SEHNR and CDR2 is FQNEAQ (reference sequence). The CDR3 DNA reads TGTGCCAGCAGCTACGGATCGACACCCCTCCACTTT. Protein product: CASSYGSTPLHF.

This clonotype was seen ten or more times. The CDR3 coding sequence is TGTGCCATCAGTAAAAACGGCGGGAGGGCAAGAGATACGCAGTATTTT. Translated, it gives CAISKNGGRARDTQYF. The chain employs TRBV10-3 and TRBJ2-3, with 9 bases lining up with TRBD2. This CDR3 has 16 amino acids. Germline V gives CDR1 ENHRY, CDR2 SYGVKD. The V gene end was trimmed by 5 bases and the J gene end by 5 bases; junction bases not matched to a gene: 11.